This T cell receptor (beta chain) was recorded in a study of shared clonotypes between healthy human individuals. This clone was detected only once. Trimming pared 2 bases from V and 2 bases from J, leaving 13 bases between. Germline lookup yields CDR1 GTSNPN and CDR2 SVGIG (reference sequence). There are 15 residues in the CDR3. Assay: immunoSEQ multiplex PCR; the TCRdb copy retains only in-frame clones and omits some. The sample includes around 2.5 million clones, approximately 93% of them seen just once. The sample comprised naive CD4+ T cells from PBMCs. The subset is: CD45RA+ positively selected. The rearrangement uses TRBV30 and TRBJ1-5, with D perhaps matching TRBD1 (6 bases). The clonotype was recovered from a man younger than 35 in good health. Some clones in this sample may be carry-over from other donors' samples. In DNA, the CDR3 is TGTGCCTGGAGTACAGGGCGTCCGGGCAATCAGCCCCAGCATTTT. Translating it yields CAWSTGRPGNQPQHF.